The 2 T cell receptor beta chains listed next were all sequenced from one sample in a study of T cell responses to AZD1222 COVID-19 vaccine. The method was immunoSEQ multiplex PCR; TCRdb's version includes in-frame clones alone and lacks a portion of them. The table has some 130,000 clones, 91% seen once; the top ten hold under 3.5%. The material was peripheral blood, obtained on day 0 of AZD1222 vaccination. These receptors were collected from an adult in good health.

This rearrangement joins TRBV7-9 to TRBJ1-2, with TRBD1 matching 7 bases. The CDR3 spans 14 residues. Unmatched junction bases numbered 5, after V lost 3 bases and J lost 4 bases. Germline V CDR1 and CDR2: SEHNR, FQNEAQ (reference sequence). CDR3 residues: CASSLSDRAYGYTF. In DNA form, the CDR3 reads TGTGCCAGCAGCTTGTCCGACAGGGCCTATGGCTACACCTTC.

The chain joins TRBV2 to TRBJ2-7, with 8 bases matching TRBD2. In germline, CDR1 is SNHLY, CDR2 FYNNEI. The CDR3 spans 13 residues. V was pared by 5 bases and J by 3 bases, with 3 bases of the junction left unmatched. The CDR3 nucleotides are TGTGCCAGCAGTAGTGGGACTAGCTACGAGCAGTACTTC. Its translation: CASSSGTSYEQYF.